This TCR beta chain was observed in a study of technical replicates of blood from several donors. Profiling relied on immunoSEQ multiplex PCR, and the TCRdb table lists in-frame clones only, not all of them. The data contain roughly 72,000 clones, roughly 97% of them singletons. Sequenced input: T cells isolated from PBMCs. The TCR originated in a human donor in good health.

The CDR3 bases are TGCAGCGTCGAGTATCGGGAAAACTATGGCTACACCTTC. This codes for CSVEYRENYGYTF. J is TRBJ1-2 and V is TRBV29-1; D gene unclear. Germline V gene lookup returns CDR1 SQVTM and CDR2 ANQGSEA. V was shortened by 6 bases and J by 2 bases, with 13 bases between the two germline ends. The CDR3 spans 13 residues.